The 21 T cell receptor beta chains below were found in one sample sequenced in a study of shared clonotypes between healthy human individuals. Clones were sequenced by immunoSEQ multiplex PCR, and TCRdb holds only the in-frame ones, with some missing. The sample lists roughly 890,000 clones, approximately 92% seen once, with nearly 25% in the top ten. Naive CD8 cells, CD45RO-negative and positively selected for CCR7, excluded terminally differentiated effector memory CD45RA+ cells. The sequencing sample was made of naive CD8+ T cells sorted from blood. The receptors here all came from a man under 40 in good health.

V and J are TRBV18 and TRBJ2-1; D perhaps matches TRBD1 (6 bases). The germline CDR1 and CDR2 sequences are KGHSH and LQKENI. V gave up 0 bases and J gave up 7 bases, with 10 bases separating them. The CDR3 has 14 residues. The CDR3 is CASSPPNRENEQFF. The CDR3 DNA reads as TGTGCCAGCTCACCACCGAACAGGGAGAATGAGCAGTTCTTC. The complete variable domain, with remaining parts taken from reference TRBV18 and TRBJ2-1, reads NAGVMQNPRHLVRRRGQEARLRCSPMKGHSHVYWYRQLPEEGLKFMVYLQKENIIDESGMPKERFSAEFPKEGPSILRIQQVVRGDSAAYFCASSPPNRENEQFFGPGTRLTVL.

J is TRBJ2-5 and V is TRBV7-6, with TRBD2 as a possible D gene (6 bases). CDR1 and CDR2 from the germline V gene are SGHVS and FNYEAQ. The V gene lost 5 bases and the J gene lost 4 bases, with 20 bases spanning the gap. CDR3 length equals 16 residues. In DNA form, the CDR3 reads TGTGCCAGCAGCGGGGCAACTAGCTCCTTGGGAGAGACCCAGTACTTC. Its protein is CASSGATSSLGETQYF.

V is TRBV18 and J is TRBJ2-1; possibly TRBD1 or TRBD2 for D (5 bases each). Trimming cost V 2 bases and J 6 bases, with 11 bases left between them. Germline assignment: CDR1 KGHSH and CDR2 LQKENI. CDR3 size: 14 residues. The CDR3 DNA sequence: TGTGCCAGCTCACCAATCGGGGCGAGCAATGAGCAGTTCTTC. This encodes CASSPIGASNEQFF. The whole variable domain, remainder taken from reference TRBV18 and TRBJ2-1, is NAGVMQNPRHLVRRRGQEARLRCSPMKGHSHVYWYRQLPEEGLKFMVYLQKENIIDESGMPKERFSAEFPKEGPSILRIQQVVRGDSAAYFCASSPIGASNEQFFGPGTRLTVL.

The chain recombines TRBV27 with TRBJ1-4; the match to TRBD1 covers 7 bases. CDR1 is MNHEY, CDR2 SMNVEV, per germline (reference sequence). The ends lost 5 bases at V and 8 bases at J; junction bases unmatched: 11. The CDR3 sequence is 15 residues long. DNA for the CDR3: TGTGCCAGCAGTCCGGAGGGACAGTTCGGGGAAAAACTGTTTTTT. The encoded protein is CASSPEGQFGEKLFF. Full variable domain (outside the CDR3, taken from reference TRBV27 and TRBJ1-4): EAQVTQNPRYLITVTGKKLTVTCSQNMNHEYMSWYRQDPGLGLRQIYYSMNVEVTDKGDVPEGYKVSRKEKRNFPLILESPSPNQTSLYFCASSPEGQFGEKLFFGSGTQLSVL.

This rearrangement joins TRBV5-1 to TRBJ1-4, with TRBD1 matching 7 bases. The germline V gene encodes CDR1 SGHRS and CDR2 YFSETQ. V lost 5 bases to trimming and J lost 5 bases; unmatched junction nucleotides: 9. The CDR3 contains 15 residues. The CDR3 bases are TGCGCCAGCAGGCTGAGACAGGGACCAAATGAAAAACTGTTTTTT. This translates into CASRLRQGPNEKLFF. Drawing the rest from reference TRBV5-1 and TRBJ1-4, the complete variable domain is KAGVTQTPRYLIKTRGQQVTLSCSPISGHRSVSWYQQTPGQGLQFLFEYFSETQRNKGNFPGRFSGRQFSNSRSEMNVSTLELGDSALYLCASRLRQGPNEKLFFGSGTQLSVL.

J is TRBJ1-1 and V is TRBV7-9; no definite D call. CDR1 is SEHNR, CDR2 FQNEAQ, per germline (reference sequence). V lost 7 bases and J 4 bases, leaving 10 bases between the germline ends. The CDR3 sequence is 12 residues long. This chain's CDR3 is CASTLGFTEAFF. The DNA of the CDR3 is TGTGCCAGCACTCTTGGGTTCACTGAAGCTTTCTTT.

The chain is built from TRBV2 and TRBJ2-2; D is uncertain. The CDR3 consists of 17 residues. The germline V gene encodes CDR1 SNHLY and CDR2 FYNNEI. Trimming removed 0 bases from V and 0 bases from J, with 11 bases in between. The CDR3: CASSEALGLANTGELFF. The CDR3 bases are TGTGCCAGCAGTGAAGCGCTTGGGCTCGCGAACACCGGGGAGCTGTTTTTT.

The chain recombines TRBV7-3 with TRBJ2-6; D unresolved. The CDR3 runs to 14 residues. Trimming removed 5 bases at V and 2 bases at J, with 7 bases between. The germline CDR1 and CDR2 sequences are SGHTA and FQGTGA. As DNA, the CDR3 is TGTGCCAGCAGCCCCCCAGCTGGGGCCAACGTCCTGACTTTC. It specifies CASSPPAGANVLTF.

The J gene is TRBJ2-6, the V gene TRBV14, with D perhaps matching TRBD2 (6 bases). There are 17 residues in the CDR3. From germline, CDR1 is SGHDN and CDR2 FVKESK. Trimming cost V 4 bases and J 0 bases, with 13 bases left between them. The CDR3 bases are TGTGCCAGCAGCCTGGGACTTCCTAGCTCTGGGGCCAACGTCCTGACTTTC. Translation: CASSLGLPSSGANVLTF. Full variable domain (outside the CDR3, taken from reference TRBV14 and TRBJ2-6): EAGVTQFPSHSVIEKGQTVTLRCDPISGHDNLYWYRRVMGKEIKFLLHFVKESKQDESGMPNNRFLAERTGGTYSTLKVQPAELEDSGVYFCASSLGLPSSGANVLTFGAGSRLTVL.

The genes are TRBV7-3 and TRBJ1-3; D unresolved. The CDR3 is 15 residues long. Germline CDR1 SGHTA, CDR2 FQGTGA. The V end lost 3 bases, the J end lost 11 bases, and 20 bases lay between the germline ends. This CDR3 is CASSFGEAPPSAIYF. In DNA form, the CDR3 reads TGTGCCAGCAGCTTTGGCGAAGCCCCACCTTCCGCCATATATTTT.

The chain joins TRBV9 to TRBJ2-1; TRBD1 aligns across 9 bases. Trimming took 3 bases from V and 5 from J; bases not matched to a gene: 12. The germline gives CDR1 SGDLS, CDR2 YYNGEE. The length of the CDR3 is 17 residues. The CDR3 spells CASSANTGTGINNEQFF. The CDR3 DNA follows: TGTGCCAGCAGCGCGAATACCGGGACAGGGATCAACAATGAGCAGTTCTTC.

V and J are TRBV7-6 and TRBJ2-2; D gene ambiguous. Germline loops: CDR1 SGHVS, CDR2 FNYEAQ. V was shortened by 1 base and J by 8 bases, with 8 bases between the two germline ends. The CDR3 has 13 amino acids. The CDR3 nucleotides are TGTGCCAGCAGCTTAGTGGGCGAAGGGGAGCTGTTTTTT. This translates into CASSLVGEGELFF.

The J gene is TRBJ2-1, the V gene TRBV5-1; D gene unclear. This CDR3 is 17 amino acids long. V was clipped by 0 bases and J by 0 bases, with 13 bases between them. Germline CDR1 SGHRS, CDR2 YFSETQ. The chain's CDR3 is CASSLAESISSYNEQFF. CDR3 sequence (DNA): TGCGCCAGCAGCTTGGCCGAAAGCATCAGCTCCTACAATGAGCAGTTCTTC. The full variable domain, in which reference TRBV5-1 and TRBJ2-1 provide the parts outside the CDR3, is KAGVTQTPRYLIKTRGQQVTLSCSPISGHRSVSWYQQTPGQGLQFLFEYFSETQRNKGNFPGRFSGRQFSNSRSEMNVSTLELGDSALYLCASSLAESISSYNEQFFGPGTRLTVL.

The chain uses TRBV29-1 and TRBJ1-2; D gene uncertain. CDR1 is SQVTM, CDR2 ANQGSEA, per germline. Trimming cost V 4 bases and J 2 bases, with 14 bases left between them. The length of the CDR3 is 14 residues. The CDR3 coding sequence is TGCAGCGTTGTGGGCGAGGATTGGAACTATGGCTACACCTTC. Protein sequence: CSVVGEDWNYGYTF.

In its sample, this clone was seen once. The chain couples TRBV7-9 to TRBJ1-2, with TRBD1 identical over 7 bases. Germline V gene sequence: CDR1 SEHNR, CDR2 FQNEAQ (reference sequence). The CDR3 is made up of 14 amino acids. Germline trimming cut 5 bases from V and 8 bases from J; bases unmatched to any gene: 11. The CDR3 DNA sequence: TGTGCCAGCAGCCCCCGGGAGGGGGCAAGCGGCTACACCTTC. Protein sequence: CASSPREGASGYTF.

This chain links TRBV18 with TRBJ2-3; 7 bases match TRBD1. V dropped 3 bases and J dropped 3; count of bases not matched to a gene: 6. The CDR3 runs to 15 residues. Germline V gene lookup returns CDR1 KGHSH and CDR2 LQKENI. The CDR3 DNA sequence: TGTGCCAGCTCACCGCGACAGGGTTTAACAGATACGCAGTATTTT. Its protein is CASSPRQGLTDTQYF.

This chain connects TRBV28 to TRBJ2-2, with a tentative D call TRBD1 (6 bases). CDR3 length: 15 amino acids. Germline CDR1 is MDHEN and CDR2 is SYDVKM. V was pared by 6 bases and J by 1 base, with 12 bases between. The CDR3 loop reads CASSLGGGNTGELFF. The CDR3 bases are TGTGCCAGCAGCCTAGGGGGTGGGAACACCGGGGAGCTGTTTTTT.

This clone was recorded only once. This rearrangement joins TRBV9 to TRBJ2-3; D might be TRBD1 or TRBD2, each matching 6 bases. The CDR3 sequence is 17 residues long. Between the trimmed V and J ends, which lost 0 bases and 2 bases, there was a span of 16 bases. CDR1 and CDR2 from the germline V gene are SGDLS and YYNGEE. CDR3 bases: TGTGCCAGCAGCGTAGATCCCGGAGGGACATACACAGATACGCAGTATTTT. It translates to CASSVDPGGTYTDTQYF. Together with reference TRBV9 and TRBJ2-3, the CDR3 gives the full variable domain: DSGVTQTPKHLITATGQRVTLRCSPRSGDLSVYWYQQSLDQGLQFLIQYYNGEERAKGNILERFSAQQFPDLHSELNLSSLELGDSALYFCASSVDPGGTYTDTQYFGPGTRLTVL.

The chain has TRBV5-6 and TRBJ1-2; unclear D gene. V lost 3 bases and J 3 bases, leaving 27 bases between the germline ends. This CDR3 contains 19 residues. Germline assignment: CDR1 SGHDT and CDR2 YYEEEE. Here the CDR3 DNA reads TGTGCCAGCAGCTCAGGACGTCCCACAAAGGTGGCGGACTACTATGGCTACACCTTC. Encoded protein: CASSSGRPTKVADYYGYTF.

V usage is TRBV7-9 and J usage is TRBJ2-1, with 15 bases that match TRBD2. The CDR3 extends over 15 amino acids. CDR1 SEHNR and CDR2 FQNEAQ come from the germline V gene (reference sequence). Trimming removed 5 bases from V and 10 bases from J; junction bases left unmatched: 6. The CDR3 loop reads CASSAWTSGRGEQFF. CDR3 DNA sequence: TGTGCCAGCAGCGCCTGGACTAGCGGGAGGGGAGAGCAGTTCTTC.

J is TRBJ2-1 and V is TRBV5-6, with D perhaps TRBD2 (6 bases). Trimming removed 5 bases from V and 0 bases from J, with 12 bases in between. Per the germline V gene, CDR1 is SGHDT and CDR2 is YYEEEE. CDR3 length: 15 amino acids. The DNA for the CDR3 is TGTGCCAGCAGATCGACTAGGAGCTCCTACAATGAGCAGTTCTTC. Protein: CASRSTRSSYNEQFF. The full variable domain, its missing parts supplied by reference TRBV5-6 and TRBJ2-1, is DAGVTQSPTHLIKTRGQQVTLRCSPKSGHDTVSWYQQALGQGPQFIFQYYEEEERQRGNFPDRFSGHQFPNYSSELNVNALLLGDSALYLCASRSTRSSYNEQFFGPGTRLTVL.